This TCR beta chain was retrieved from a study of blood T cells in healthy people across ages. Study results and caveats: Significant beta diversity loss was already apparent by age approximately 38, declining roughly linearly.

Researchers report isolating at least 6 million PBMCs per sample. PCR was performed a second time for about 7 to 12 cycles using a sample-barcoded 5' primer and a J-beta primer mix. A template-switch adaptor containing 12 random nucleotides labeled each cDNA molecule. Paired-end reads containing CDR3 totaled no fewer than 3 million for each sample. TCRdb re-called the 5' RACE reads through MiXCR, storing one row per CDR3 protein. The data show about a million distinct CDR3 sequences, with 35% to 45% seen just once and roughly 13% held by the top ten. Trimming removed 8 bases at V and 5 bases at J, with 18 bases between. Germline V gene lookup returns CDR1 MGHRA and CDR2 YSYEKL. The CDR3 totals 15 residues. As to this clonotype: The antigen is not known.

This sequence originates from a man younger than 35 in good health. The sequencing input was blood. This sequence joins TRBV4-1 and TRBJ2-2; TRBD1 might be the D (6 bases). CDR3 protein: CASSRRTEGTGELFF. The CDR3 DNA is TGCGCCAGCTCTAGAAGGACAGAGGGAACCGGGGAGCTGTTTTTT.